The rows below give T cell receptor beta chains drawn from one sample of a study of tumor and adjacent non-tumor tissue in lung cancer. TCRdb itself ran the multiplex PCR reads through MiXCR, one entry per CDR3 protein. The sample consists of 60,000 to 85,000 distinct CDR3 sequences, 75% to 85% of them appearing once. Sequences were obtained from distant non-tumor lung tissue. These receptors were collected from a man aged 55-75 years with non-small cell lung cancer. CDR3s include the opening cysteine and the closing phenylalanine or tryptophan. D genes are given only for firm matches. Size is stated for part of the rows, as once, few or many counts, or as a class when the clone is expanded.

d_call	j_call	clone_size	v_call	cdr3_nt	cdr3_aa
.	TRBJ2-1	.	TRBV4-1	TGCGCCAGCAGCCAAGAATGCGACTACAATGGGCATTTCTTC	CASSQECDYNGHFF
.	TRBJ2-3	.	TRBV6-1	TGTGCCAGCAGGCTCGGACTGGCAACAGATACGCAGTATTTT	CASRLGLATDTQYF
TRBD2	TRBJ2-5	.	TRBV29-1	TGCAGTAATGCCGGCGGACTAGCAGAAGAGACCCAGTACTTC	CSNAGGLAEETQYF
.	TRBJ2-5	.	TRBV5-1	TGTATCAGCAGCTTGCAAACCGGGACTCTCAGGGAGACCCAGTACTTC	CISSLQTGTLRETQYF
.	TRBJ1-1	few	TRBV29-1	TGCAGTGTTGATAGGTCTGGGGTGAACACTGAAGCTTTCTTT	CSVDRSGVNTEAFF
.	TRBJ2-5	.	TRBV11-1	TGTGCCAGCAGCTTAACAAAAGAGACCCAGTACTTC	CASSLTKETQYF
.	TRBJ1-1	medium-sized	TRBV11-2	TGTGCCAGCAGCTTAGACCCGAGAGACCCTGAAGCTTTCTTT	CASSLDPRDPEAFF
.	TRBJ1-2	once	TRBV7-9	TGTGCCAGCAGTGCTGAGGGAAGGGCAGCCTATGGCTACACCTTC	CASSAEGRAAYGYTF
.	TRBJ2-3	.	TRBV13	TGTGTCAGCAGCTTAGCGAGACAGAATACAGATATGCAGTATTTT	CVSSLARQNTDMQYF
TRBD2	TRBJ2-1	.	TRBV30	TGTGCCTGGAATCCCTCGATGGCTAGCGGTTCGGGTCAGTTCTTC	CAWNPSMASGSGQFF
.	TRBJ2-3	.	TRBV29-1	TGCATCATTAGTCAGGGGATCGCAGATACGCAGTATTTT	CIISQGIADTQYF
.	TRBJ2-5	.	TRBV4-1	TGCGCCAGCAGTCTTGGTCGGGAGTCTTGGGAGACCCAGTACTTC	CASSLGRESWETQYF